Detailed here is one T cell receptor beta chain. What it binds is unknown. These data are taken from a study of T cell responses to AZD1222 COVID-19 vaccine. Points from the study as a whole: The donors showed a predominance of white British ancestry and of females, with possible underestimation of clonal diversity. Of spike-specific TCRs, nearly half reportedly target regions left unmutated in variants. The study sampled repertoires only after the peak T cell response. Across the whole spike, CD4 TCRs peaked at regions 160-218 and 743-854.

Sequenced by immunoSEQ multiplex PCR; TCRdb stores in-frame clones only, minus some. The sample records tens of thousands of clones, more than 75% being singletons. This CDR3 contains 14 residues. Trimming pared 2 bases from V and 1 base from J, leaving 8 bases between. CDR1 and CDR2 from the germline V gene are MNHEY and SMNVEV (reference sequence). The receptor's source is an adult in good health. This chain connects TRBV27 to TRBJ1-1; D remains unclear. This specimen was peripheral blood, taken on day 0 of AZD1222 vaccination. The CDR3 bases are TGTGCCAGCAGTTTAAACCCAGGGAACACTGAAGCTTTCTTT. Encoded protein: CASSLNPGNTEAFF.